This TCR beta chain was captured by sequencing in a study of shared T cell receptors in the human thymus. The CDR3 is 17 residues long. Germline assignment: CDR1 SGHRS and CDR2 YFSETQ. V was clipped by 0 bases and J by 2 bases, with 15 bases between them. Sequencing used immunoSEQ multiplex PCR; TCRdb keeps in-frame clones, though not all of them. The sample has hundreds of thousands of clones, approximately 80% seen once; the top ten hold around 0.013%. These data were likewise used in another study, on human thymus T cells. As reported in that work: The sample donors, healthy Finnish infants, were having corrective surgery for congenital heart defects. From resections taken during corrective heart surgery, the thymus tissue was obtained. Gene usage (both V and J) appeared biased in thymic and blood repertoires.

The receptor was isolated from a boy younger than two with a congenital heart defect. The chain combines TRBV5-1 with TRBJ2-1, with D tentatively TRBD2 (5 bases). Material for sequencing was thymocytes. The CDR3 DNA reads as TGCGCCAGCAGCTTGGTCCAAAGGACTTTGACCTACAATGAGCAGTTCTTC. Amino acids: CASSLVQRTLTYNEQFF. The whole variable domain, remainder taken from reference TRBV5-1 and TRBJ2-1, is KAGVTQTPRYLIKTRGQQVTLSCSPISGHRSVSWYQQTPGQGLQFLFEYFSETQRNKGNFPGRFSGRQFSNSRSEMNVSTLELGDSALYLCASSLVQRTLTYNEQFFGPGTRLTVL.